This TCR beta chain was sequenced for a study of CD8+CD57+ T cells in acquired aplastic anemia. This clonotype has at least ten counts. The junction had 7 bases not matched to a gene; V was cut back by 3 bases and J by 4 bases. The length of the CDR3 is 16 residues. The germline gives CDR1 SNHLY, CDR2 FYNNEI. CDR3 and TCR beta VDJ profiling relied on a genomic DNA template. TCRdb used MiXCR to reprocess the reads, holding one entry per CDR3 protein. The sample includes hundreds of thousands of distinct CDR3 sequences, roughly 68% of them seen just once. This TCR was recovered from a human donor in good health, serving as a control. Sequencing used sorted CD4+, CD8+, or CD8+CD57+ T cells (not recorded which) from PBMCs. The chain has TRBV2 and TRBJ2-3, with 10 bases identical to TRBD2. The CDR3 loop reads CASSDLISGGADTQYF. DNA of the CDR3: TGTGCCAGCAGTGATTTGATAAGCGGGGGGGCAGATACGCAGTATTTT.